This T cell receptor beta chain stems from a study of CXCR3-negative and CXCR3-positive naive CD8 T cells. General study results and limits: Against CXCR3-negative naive cells, CXCR3-positive naive cells showed more hydrophobic TRB CDR3s.

To note about this clonotype: Antigen unknown.

CDR1 and CDR2 (germline): SQVTM, ANQGSEA. This CDR3 comprises 12 residues. Each TRB cDNA library was prepared by 5' RACE (with UMI labels). From the 5' RACE reads, TCRdb lists one entry per CDR3 protein and no DNA. Here the sample table reports some 140,000 distinct CDR3 sequences. The sequence came from a human donor in good health. Some clones in this sample may be carry-over from other donors' samples. The specimen was naive CXCR3+ CD8+ T cells from blood. Subset: CD45RO-CCR7+CD27+CD95- naive CD8+ T cells expressing CXCR3 (TNR3+). The chain has TRBV29-1 and TRBJ2-2; TCRdb's D gene call, TRBD1, goes unchecked for lack of DNA. This CDR3 reads CSVVGGGGELFF.